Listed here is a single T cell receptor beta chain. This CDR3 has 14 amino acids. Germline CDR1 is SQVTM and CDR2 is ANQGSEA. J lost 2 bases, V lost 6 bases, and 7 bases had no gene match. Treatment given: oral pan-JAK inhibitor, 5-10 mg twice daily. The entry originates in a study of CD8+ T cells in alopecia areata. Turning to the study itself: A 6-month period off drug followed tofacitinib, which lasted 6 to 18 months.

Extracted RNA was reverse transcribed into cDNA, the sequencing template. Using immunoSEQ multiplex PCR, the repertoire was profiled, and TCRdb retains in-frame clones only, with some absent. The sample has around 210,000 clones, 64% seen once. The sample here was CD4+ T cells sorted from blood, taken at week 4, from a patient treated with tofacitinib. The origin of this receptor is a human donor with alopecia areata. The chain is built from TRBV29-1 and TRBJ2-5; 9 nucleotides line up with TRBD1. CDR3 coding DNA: TGCAGCGTCCAACCCGGGACAGGGCAAGAGACCCAGTACTTC. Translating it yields CSVQPGTGQETQYF.